These T cell receptor beta chains were read from a single sample in a study of cytomegalovirus exposure and HLA in healthy donors. The assay was immunoSEQ multiplex PCR, and TCRdb's table has in-frame clones only and misses some. This listing includes approximately 150,000 clones. Source material: PBMCs. The source is a woman aged 45-60 years in good health and CMV-seronegative. Each CDR3 is given with its conserved first and last residue. The D gene is left open where the match is weak.

D gene: NA
J gene: TRBJ2-2
V gene: TRBV28
CDR3 DNA: TGTGCCAGTAGGACTGGTTCCGGGGAGCTGTTTTTT
CDR3 protein: CASRTGSGELFF

D gene: NA
J gene: TRBJ1-1
V gene: TRBV4-1
CDR3 DNA: TGCGCCAGCAGCCAAGATTCGGGGACTGGGGCTGAAGCTTTCTTT
CDR3 protein: CASSQDSGTGAEAFF

D gene: TRBD2
J gene: TRBJ2-7
V gene: TRBV5-6
CDR3 DNA: TGTGCCAGCAGCCCGGCAGGCACTAGCGGGAGAGAGCAGTACTTC
CDR3 protein: CASSPAGTSGREQYF

D gene: TRBD1
J gene: TRBJ2-7
V gene: TRBV30
CDR3 DNA: TGTGCCTGGAGTCGAGGGGGCACAGGGGAAGAGCAGTACTTC
CDR3 protein: CAWSRGGTGEEQYF

D gene: TRBD1
J gene: TRBJ2-5
V gene: TRBV7-9
CDR3 DNA: TGTGCCAGCAGCTCCCTCAGGGGGCAGGAGACCCAGTACTTC
CDR3 protein: CASSSLRGQETQYF

D gene: NA
J gene: TRBJ2-5
V gene: TRBV18
CDR3 DNA: TGTGCCAGCTTACCGATTCGGCAAGAGACCCAGTACTTC
CDR3 protein: CASLPIRQETQYF

D gene: TRBD1
J gene: TRBJ2-3
V gene: TRBV30
CDR3 DNA: TGTGCCTGGAGTGTCCGGGACAGGGGGTCCCCGAGAGGCGCAGATACGCAGTATTTT
CDR3 protein: CAWSVRDRGSPRGADTQYF

D gene: TRBD2
J gene: TRBJ2-1
V gene: TRBV9
CDR3 DNA: TGTGCCAGCAGCGTAGGCTCCGCGGGAGTGTTCAATGAGCAGTTCTTC
CDR3 protein: CASSVGSAGVFNEQFF

D gene: TRBD2
J gene: TRBJ2-5
V gene: TRBV7-3
CDR3 DNA: TGTGCCAGCAGCCCTTCGGGGGGGCCAATTGAGACCCAGTACTTC
CDR3 protein: CASSPSGGPIETQYF

D gene: TRBD1
J gene: TRBJ2-7
V gene: TRBV18
CDR3 DNA: TGTGCCAGCTCAGTGGGACAGGTCCCCTACGAGCAGTACTTC
CDR3 protein: CASSVGQVPYEQYF